This T cell receptor beta chain was sequenced during a study of CD8 T cells in Susac syndrome. Random hexamers served to reverse transcribe about 0.5 to 1 ug RNA. TCRdb re-called the immunoSEQ multiplex PCR reads through MiXCR, storing one row per CDR3 protein. Of approximately 75,000 distinct CDR3 sequences listed, about 95% are singletons. This clonotype has only one observation. Its antigen is currently unknown. The CD8+ and CD4+ T cells were isolated magnetically using a negative isolation approach, whereas the TEMRA cells were enriched by FACS. Regarding the study as a whole: The TCR sequencing and HLA analysis in the study involved a relatively small number of individuals, as the study acknowledged.

The clonotype originates from a human donor in good health. The specimen sequenced was CD8+ T cells from PBMCs.

CDR3 coding DNA: TGTGCCAGCAGTTTATCGACAGGGATCATGAACACTGAAGCTTTCTTT. It yields the protein CASSLSTGIMNTEAFF. The V and J genes are TRBV27 and TRBJ1-1; 7 bases are shared with TRBD1. Per the germline V gene, CDR1 is MNHEY and CDR2 is SMNVEV (reference sequence). The CDR3 has 16 residues. V was pared by 0 bases and J by 0 bases, with 4 bases of the junction left unmatched.